What follows describes a single T cell receptor (beta chain). V was pared by 5 bases and J by 10 bases, with 11 bases of the junction left unmatched. CDR1 and CDR2 (germline): SGHVS, FNYEAQ. This CDR3 region has 15 residues. The data are from a study of tumor-infiltrating lymphocytes in oesophageal squamous cell carcinoma. TCRdb reprocessed the PCR reads via MiXCR and lists one record per CDR3 protein. Of more than 10,000 distinct CDR3 sequences in the sample, over 50% were seen once. The clonotype was recovered from a female donor with esophageal squamous cell carcinoma. The J gene is TRBJ2-1, the V gene TRBV7-6; 10 bases are a match to TRBD2. The source material was esophageal tumor tissue. CDR3 sequence (DNA): TGTGCCAGCAGCATACAGACTAGCGGGTCCTACGAGCAGTTCTTC. Its protein product is CASSIQTSGSYEQFF. The full variable domain, with the rest looked up from reference TRBV7-6 and TRBJ2-1, is GAGVSQSPRYKVTKRGQDVALRCDPISGHVSLYWYRQALGQGPEFLTYFNYEAQQDKSGLPNDRFSAERPEGSISTLTIQRTEQRDSAMYRCASSIQTSGSYEQFFGPGTRLTVL.